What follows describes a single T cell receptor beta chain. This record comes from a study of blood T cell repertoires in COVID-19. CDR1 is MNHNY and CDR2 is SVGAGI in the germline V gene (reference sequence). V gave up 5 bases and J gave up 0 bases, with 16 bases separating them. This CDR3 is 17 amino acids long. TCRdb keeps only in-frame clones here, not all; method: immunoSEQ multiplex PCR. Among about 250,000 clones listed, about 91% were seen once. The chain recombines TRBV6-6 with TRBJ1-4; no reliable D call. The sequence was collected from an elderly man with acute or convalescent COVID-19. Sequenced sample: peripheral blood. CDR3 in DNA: TGTGCCAGCAGTCCACCCAATCGGGGTTCAACTAATGAAAAACTGTTTTTT. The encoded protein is CASSPPNRGSTNEKLFF.